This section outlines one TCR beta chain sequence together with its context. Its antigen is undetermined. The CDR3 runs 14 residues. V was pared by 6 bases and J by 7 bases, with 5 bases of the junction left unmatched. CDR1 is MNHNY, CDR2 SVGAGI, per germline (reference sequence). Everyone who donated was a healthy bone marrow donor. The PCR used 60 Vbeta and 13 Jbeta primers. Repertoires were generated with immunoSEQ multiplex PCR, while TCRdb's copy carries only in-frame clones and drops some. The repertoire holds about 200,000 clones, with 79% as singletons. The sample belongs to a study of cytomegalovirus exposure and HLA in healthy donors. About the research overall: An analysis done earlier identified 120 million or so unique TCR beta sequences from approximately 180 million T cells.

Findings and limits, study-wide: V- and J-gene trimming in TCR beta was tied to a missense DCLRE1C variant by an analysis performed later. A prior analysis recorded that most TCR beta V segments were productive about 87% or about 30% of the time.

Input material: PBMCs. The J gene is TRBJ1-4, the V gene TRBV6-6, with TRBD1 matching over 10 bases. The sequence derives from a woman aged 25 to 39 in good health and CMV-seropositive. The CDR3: CASRPRDRGEKLFF. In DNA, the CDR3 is TGTGCCAGCAGGCCCCGGGACAGGGGTGAAAAACTGTTTTTT.